Shown below are 30 T cell receptor beta chains from a single sample sequenced in a study of blood T cell repertoires in COVID-19 (dated by TCRdb to the early 2020s). The library was produced with the immunoSEQ multiplex PCR assay. TCRdb obtained this table from immuneACCESS and retained in-frame rearrangements with V and J assigned. These tables miss some clones; where compared with another copy, unresolved V genes account for less than half of the shortfall, and the remainder is unexplained. The sample has under 150,000 clones on record, around 82% of them singletons. The ten biggest clones cover roughly 4.3% of the sample. Sequencing was performed on PBMCs or T cells enriched from blood (not recorded which). The source is a man aged 50-60 years in a cohort exposed to, infected with or recovered from COVID-19 (not recorded which).

The genes are TRBV7-3 and TRBJ2-7; D is possibly TRBD2 (5 bases). CDR3 length equals 13 residues. The germline gives CDR1 SGHTA, CDR2 FQGTGA. V lost 5 bases, J lost 5 bases, and 13 bases lay in between. The DNA for the CDR3 is TGTGCCAGCAGCGACGGGATTAACCACGAGCAGTACTTC. Translated, it gives CASSDGINHEQYF.

The count of this clone is one. V usage is TRBV5-1 and J usage is TRBJ1-6; possibly TRBD1 for D (6 bases). CDR3 size: 14 residues. The germline V gene encodes CDR1 SGHRS and CDR2 YFSETQ. Trimming left V 8 bases short and J 7 bases short, with 16 bases between. DNA for the CDR3: TGCGCCAGTACCCCGGCAGGGGCAAATTCACCCCTCCACTTT. This codes for CASTPAGANSPLHF.

This clone has just one count. This chain uses TRBV6-5 with TRBJ1-5, with no clear D. Germline lookup yields CDR1 MNHEY and CDR2 SVGAGI. The CDR3 covers 16 residues. With 2 bases removed from V and 4 bases from J, the gap between germline ends came to 15 bases. The CDR3 coding sequence is TGTGCCAGCAGTTACGGGCCCACATATCCAAATCAGCCCCAGCATTTT. It codes for CASSYGPTYPNQPQHF.

This chain joins TRBV2 and TRBJ1-2; 9 bases fit TRBD1. Looked up from germline, CDR1 is SNHLY and CDR2 is FYNNEI. The CDR3 extends over 15 amino acids. After removal of 5 bases from V and 4 bases from J, the junction contained 8 bases not matched to a gene. The CDR3 bases are TGTGCCAGCAGTCCCGGGACAGGGACTCTCTATGGCTACACCTTC. It encodes CASSPGTGTLYGYTF.

The chain recombines TRBV4-1 with TRBJ2-3; TRBD2 matches 7 bases. The germline V gene has CDR1 MGHRA and CDR2 YSYEKL. J was trimmed by 4 bases and V by 4 bases; bases with no gene match: 8. The length of the CDR3 is 15 residues. CDR3 in DNA: TGCGCCAGCAGCCGGATGGGACTACACGCAGATACGCAGTATTTT. Its translation is CASSRMGLHADTQYF.

This chain connects TRBV15 to TRBJ1-4; no clear D gene. V dropped 7 bases and J dropped 8 bases, with 14 bases sitting between them. This CDR3 spans 13 amino acids. CDR1 and CDR2 (germline): LNHNV, YYDKDF (reference sequence). The CDR3 protein is CATTSRRPEKLFF. The DNA for the CDR3 is TGTGCCACCACCTCCCGGAGGCCCGAAAAACTGTTTTTT. The full variable domain, in which reference TRBV15 and TRBJ1-4 provide the parts outside the CDR3, is DAMVIQNPRYQVTQFGKPVTLSCSQTLNHNVMYWYQQKSSQAPKLLFHYYDKDFNNEADTPDNFQSRRPNTSFCFLDIRSPGLGDTAMYLCATTSRRPEKLFFGSGTQLSVL.

The gene calls are TRBV30 and TRBJ2-4; no firm D call. The CDR3 totals 14 residues. With 2 bases removed from V and 2 bases from J, the gap between germline ends came to 10 bases. In germline, CDR1 is GTSNPN, CDR2 SVGIG (reference sequence). Here the CDR3 reads CAWSPAVSKNIQYF. DNA for the CDR3: TGTGCCTGGAGTCCGGCGGTTTCCAAAAACATTCAGTACTTC.

V gene TRBV5-1 combines with J gene TRBJ2-5; TRBD2 agrees at 10 bases. The CDR3 covers 15 residues. Trimming at V came to 3 bases and at J to 3 bases, leaving 5 bases not matched to a gene. CDR1 is SGHRS and CDR2 is YFSETQ in the germline V gene. CDR3 sequence: CASSYSGGPEETQYF. The CDR3, as DNA: TGCGCCAGCAGCTATAGCGGGGGGCCTGAAGAGACCCAGTACTTC. The whole variable domain, filled in from reference TRBV5-1 and TRBJ2-5, reads KAGVTQTPRYLIKTRGQQVTLSCSPISGHRSVSWYQQTPGQGLQFLFEYFSETQRNKGNFPGRFSGRQFSNSRSEMNVSTLELGDSALYLCASSYSGGPEETQYFGPGTRLLVL.

The rearrangement joins TRBV15 to TRBJ2-2; a possible D gene is TRBD1 (5 bases). V lost 5 bases, J lost 4 bases, and 11 bases lay in between. CDR1 and CDR2 (germline): LNHNV, YYDKDF (reference sequence). CDR3 size: 14 residues. In DNA, the CDR3 is TGTGCCACCAGCCGTACTACAGGCACCGGGGAGCTGTTTTTT. This sequence encodes CATSRTTGTGELFF.

The rearrangement uses TRBV30 and TRBJ2-5; D gene uncertain. CDR3 length equals 11 residues. CDR1 is GTSNPN, CDR2 SVGIG, per germline (reference sequence). Trimming left V 1 base short and J 4 bases short, with 4 bases between. CDR3 sequence reads: CAWSARETQYF. The CDR3 DNA is TGTGCCTGGAGTGCCAGAGAGACCCAGTACTTC.

The chain joins TRBV11-2 to TRBJ2-1; no clear D. The V end was cut by 4 bases, the J end by 8 bases, with 15 bases between. Germline V gene sequence: CDR1 SGHAT, CDR2 FQNNGV. The length of the CDR3 is 14 residues. The CDR3 nucleotides read TGTGCCAGCAGCTCCCCCGGCCGGGTCGATGAGCAGTTCTTC. Translation: CASSSPGRVDEQFF.

The rearrangement links TRBV5-4 to TRBJ2-7, with 10 nucleotides matching TRBD1. V shed 4 bases and J 1 base; nucleotides not matched to a gene: 2. This CDR3 region has 14 residues. Germline CDR1 SGHNT, CDR2 YYREEE (reference sequence). The CDR3 coding sequence is TGTGCCAGCAGCCTGGACAGGGGGTCCTACGAGCAGTACTTC. This encodes CASSLDRGSYEQYF.

The genes are TRBV9 and TRBJ2-7; 7 bases match TRBD1. The CDR3 contains 15 residues. The V segment lost 3 bases and the J segment 1 base; nucleotides outside the gene matches: 7. Germline assignment: CDR1 SGDLS and CDR2 YYNGEE. The CDR3 sequence: CASSAGTDFSYEQYF. The DNA of the CDR3 is TGTGCCAGCAGCGCCGGGACAGACTTTTCCTACGAGCAGTACTTC.

The J gene is TRBJ2-7, the V gene TRBV18; 7 bases match TRBD1. The CDR3 has 13 residues. Per germline, CDR1 KGHSH and CDR2 LQKENI. With 3 bases clipped from V and 2 bases from J, the junction kept 1 base outside the gene matches. The CDR3 reads CASSPDRAYEQYF. CDR3 coding DNA: TGTGCCAGCTCACCCGACAGGGCCTACGAGCAGTACTTC.

This chain uses TRBV5-4 with TRBJ2-5; maybe TRBD2 (5 bases). Deletions cut 1 base from V and 3 bases from J, with 7 bases between. Per germline, CDR1 SGHNT and CDR2 YYREEE (reference sequence). CDR3 size: 13 residues. The CDR3 nucleotides are TGTGCCAGCAGCTTGAAACTAGAAGAGACCCAGTACTTC. Its protein is CASSLKLEETQYF.

The V gene is TRBV5-8, the J gene TRBJ1-5; 8 bases fit TRBD1. The trim removed 4 bases at V and 0 bases at J, leaving 9 bases unmatched. Per germline, CDR1 SGHTS and CDR2 YDEGEE. This CDR3 has 17 amino acids. CDR3: CASSPQGAGYSNQPQHF. The DNA for the CDR3 is TGTGCCAGCAGCCCCCAGGGGGCGGGGTATAGCAATCAGCCCCAGCATTTT.

The rearrangement links TRBV3-1 (or the pseudogene TRBV3-2) to TRBJ2-7; 10 bases map to TRBD1. Germline values: CDR1 LGHDT, CDR2 YNNKEL (reference sequence). The V gene end was trimmed by 4 bases and the J gene end by 2 bases; junction bases not matched to a gene: 8. The CDR3 extends over 16 amino acids. The CDR3, as DNA: TGTGCCAGCAGCCCACTGATTGGACAGGGGGCCTACGAGCAGTACTTC. Its translation: CASSPLIGQGAYEQYF.

The chain uses TRBV12-3 or TRBV12-4 and TRBJ2-7; the D is unclear. V was trimmed by 0 bases and J by 3 bases, leaving 6 bases between them. CDR3 length: 13 amino acids. CDR3 nucleotides: TGTGCCAGCAGTTTAGCTGGAGACTACGAGCAGTACTTC. Translated, it gives CASSLAGDYEQYF.

The gene calls are TRBV18 and TRBJ2-3; 12 bases are shared with TRBD2. In germline, CDR1 is KGHSH, CDR2 LQKENI. The CDR3 extends over 17 amino acids. After removal of 2 bases from V and 6 bases from J, the junction contained 9 bases not matched to a gene. DNA for the CDR3: TGTGCCAGCTCACCATACCTTGGACTAGCGGGATCGGATACGCAGTATTTT. Protein product: CASSPYLGLAGSDTQYF.

The chain is built from TRBV15 and TRBJ2-5; D possibly corresponds to TRBD1 (6 bases). The CDR3 totals 15 residues. The germline CDR1 and CDR2 sequences are LNHNV and YYDKDF (reference sequence). V was pared by 6 bases and J by 1 base, with 15 bases between. The CDR3 DNA sequence: TGTGCCACCAGTCGTCCGGGACACACCCAAGAGACCCAGTACTTC. This sequence encodes CATSRPGHTQETQYF. The full variable domain, with the rest looked up from reference TRBV15 and TRBJ2-5, is DAMVIQNPRYQVTQFGKPVTLSCSQTLNHNVMYWYQQKSSQAPKLLFHYYDKDFNNEADTPDNFQSRRPNTSFCFLDIRSPGLGDTAMYLCATSRPGHTQETQYFGPGTRLLVL.

The chain links TRBV5-6 to TRBJ1-5, with D perhaps matching TRBD1 (6 bases). CDR3 length: 15 residues. Looked up from germline, CDR1 is SGHDT and CDR2 is YYEEEE. Trimming pared 4 bases from V and 1 base from J, leaving 12 bases between. The CDR3 loop is CASSVQGFSNQPQHF. The CDR3, as DNA: TGTGCCAGCAGCGTACAGGGATTCAGCAATCAGCCCCAGCATTTT.

This chain uses TRBV6-5 with TRBJ1-6; 7 bases map to TRBD1. Trimming took 8 bases from V and 3 from J; bases not matched to a gene: 1. This CDR3 spans 13 amino acids. Germline V lookup: CDR1 MNHEY, CDR2 SVGAGI. The CDR3 DNA follows: TGTGCCAGCGGGACAGTCTATAATTCACCCCTCCACTTT. It translates to CASGTVYNSPLHF.

There are a few counts of this clone. The chain couples TRBV9 to TRBJ1-4; possible D gene TRBD1, 5 bases. The CDR3 is made up of 15 amino acids. Per germline, CDR1 SGDLS and CDR2 YYNGEE. Between the trimmed V and J ends, which lost 0 bases and 7 bases, there was a span of 13 bases. CDR3 sequence reads: CASSVGGQGGEKLFF. The CDR3 DNA reads TGTGCCAGCAGCGTAGGAGGGCAGGGAGGTGAAAAACTGTTTTTT.

Details on this clone: Other DNA sequences in the same sample also yield this CDR3. The chain employs TRBV30 and TRBJ1-1; 7 positions match TRBD1. In germline, CDR1 is GTSNPN, CDR2 SVGIG (reference sequence). V dropped 2 bases and J dropped 8; count of bases not matched to a gene: 8. The CDR3 extends over 13 amino acids. The CDR3 nucleotides read TGTGCCTGGAGTCTTCCCGGACAGGCAGAAGCTTTCTTT. It codes for CAWSLPGQAEAFF.

V is TRBV30 and J is TRBJ2-1; no reliable D call. V dropped 1 base and J dropped 9 bases, with 13 bases sitting between them. This CDR3 contains 13 residues. The V gene's germline CDR1 is GTSNPN and CDR2 SVGIG (reference sequence). CDR3 amino acids: CAWSAQETTEQFF. CDR3 bases: TGTGCCTGGAGTGCCCAAGAAACTACTGAGCAGTTCTTC.

The chain carries TRBV3-1 (or the pseudogene TRBV3-2) and TRBJ1-2; D is possibly TRBD1 (5 bases). CDR1 is LGHDT and CDR2 is YNNKEL in the germline V gene (reference sequence). The germline V and J ends were trimmed by 4 bases and 8 bases, with 20 bases remaining between them. The CDR3 runs to 15 residues. The CDR3 DNA sequence: TGTGCCAGCAGCCTAAACTCAGGGATTACTACGGGCTACACCTTC. Residues: CASSLNSGITTGYTF.

This sequence joins TRBV6-4 and TRBJ2-3; tentatively, D is TRBD2 (6 bases). The V end was cut by 6 bases, the J end by 4 bases, with 17 bases between. In germline, CDR1 is MRHNA, CDR2 SNTAGT. This CDR3 has 15 residues. CDR3: CASSTGGFGSDTQYF. The DNA of the CDR3 is TGTGCCAGCAGCACCGGAGGGTTTGGATCAGATACGCAGTATTTT.

The chain links TRBV7-8 to TRBJ1-3; no reliable D call. Germline loops: CDR1 SGHVS, CDR2 FQNEAQ. Trimming removed 3 bases at V and 0 bases at J, with 6 bases between. This CDR3 has 14 amino acids. CDR3 residues: CASSFLVSGNTIYF. The CDR3 bases are TGTGCCAGCAGCTTTCTCGTCTCTGGAAACACCATATATTTT.

The gene calls are TRBV7-9 and TRBJ2-3; D is perhaps TRBD1 (6 bases). The CDR3 runs 14 residues. The ends were cut back, 1 base at V and 2 bases at J, with 7 bases in the middle. Germline lookup yields CDR1 SEHNR and CDR2 FQNEAQ (reference sequence). For the CDR3, the DNA is TGTGCCAGCAGCTTAGGGACAGTCACAGATACGCAGTATTTT. Its translation: CASSLGTVTDTQYF.

The V and J genes are TRBV7-6 and TRBJ1-2; possible D gene TRBD1, 5 bases. Germline V CDR1 and CDR2: SGHVS, FNYEAQ. V lost 5 bases to trimming and J lost 0 bases, with 13 bases between them. CDR3 length: 15 residues. CDR3 DNA sequence: TGTGCCAGCAGCCCAACGGGGGGAGCTAACTATGGCTACACCTTC. It yields the protein CASSPTGGANYGYTF.